What follows are 32 T cell receptor beta chains derived from one specimen sequenced in a study of T-cell reconstitution after alpha-beta-depleted transplantation in children. Unique molecular identifiers were used to barcode this TCRbeta library. Each CDR3 protein gets one entry after TCRdb re-called the PCR reads with MiXCR. The sample has about 350,000 distinct CDR3 sequences, about 17% seen once. This sample comprised PBMCs, mostly from graft donor cells, obtained 360 days after TCRalphabeta/CD19-depleted stem cell transplant. The receptors stem from a male patient aged 2 to 9 who had a stem cell transplant for acute lymphoblastic leukemia, so the T cells may come from the graft donor.

This clonotype was seen a handful of times. The rearrangement links TRBV20-1 to TRBJ2-1; 12 bases are a match to TRBD2. Trimming cost V 6 bases and J 3 bases; bases outside gene matches: 6. The CDR3 length is 15 residues. Germline CDR1 reads DFQATT; CDR2 reads SNEGSKA (reference sequence). CDR3 sequence (DNA): TGCAGTGCCCGACGACTAGCGGGAGTCTACAATGAGCAGTTCTTC. It specifies CSARRLAGVYNEQFF.

This clonotype has a count of ten or more. The chain employs TRBV28 and TRBJ2-7; D is ambiguous. CDR3 size: 12 residues. CDR1 and CDR2 from the germline V gene are MDHEN and SYDVKM. V was shortened by 3 bases and J by 5 bases, with 8 bases between the two germline ends. The CDR3: CASSFSYNEQYF. DNA for the CDR3: TGTGCCAGCAGTTTCAGCTATAACGAGCAGTACTTC.

The sample holds a few counts of this clonotype. The chain joins TRBV11-1 to TRBJ2-2, with TRBD2 matching 11 bases. The V gene's germline CDR1 is SGHAT and CDR2 FQDESV (reference sequence). The CDR3 spans 18 residues. Losses at the gene ends were 0 bases for V and 0 bases for J; bases not matched to a gene: 3. CDR3 residues: CASSLAGTSGPNTGELFF. The CDR3, as DNA: TGTGCCAGCAGCTTAGCTGGGACTAGCGGCCCGAACACCGGGGAGCTGTTTTTT.

V gene TRBV18 combines with J gene TRBJ2-1, with 7 bases lining up with TRBD2. CDR3 length equals 15 residues. Per the germline V gene, CDR1 is KGHSH and CDR2 is LQKENI. Trimming removed 1 base from V and 2 bases from J; junction bases left unmatched: 2. CDR3 residues: CASSPLGTTYNEQFF. CDR3 DNA: TGTGCCAGCTCACCACTTGGGACTACCTACAATGAGCAGTTCTTC.

The chain couples TRBV7-9 to TRBJ1-6; D possibly corresponds to TRBD1 (5 bases). Trimming removed 8 bases from V and 10 bases from J, with 27 bases in between. The CDR3 sequence is 17 residues long. Germline lookup yields CDR1 SEHNR and CDR2 FQNEAQ (reference sequence). This chain's CDR3 is CASPMRGPRLVSSPLHF. The CDR3 DNA reads as TGTGCCAGCCCCATGAGGGGCCCCCGGTTGGTTTCCTCACCCCTCCACTTT.

This clonotype was seen only a few times. This sequence joins TRBV2 and TRBJ2-3, with TRBD2 matching 7 bases. The length of the CDR3 is 16 residues. V dropped 5 bases and J dropped 0; count of bases not matched to a gene: 8. Germline CDR1 and CDR2: SNHLY and FYNNEI. The CDR3 loop is CASSLPGLRSTDTQYF. The CDR3 bases are TGTGCCAGCAGTTTGCCGGGACTAAGAAGCACAGATACGCAGTATTTT. Looking up the rest from reference TRBV2 and TRBJ2-3 gives the full variable domain: EPEVTQTPSHQVTQMGQEVILRCVPISNHLYFYWYRQILGQKVEFLVSFYNNEISEKSEIFDDQFSVERPDGSNFTLKIRSTKLEDSAMYFCASSLPGLRSTDTQYFGPGTRLTVL.

This clonotype has only a few counts. The chain uses TRBV7-9 and TRBJ2-7; D call uncertain. Looked up from germline, CDR1 is SEHNR and CDR2 is FQNEAQ (reference sequence). The CDR3 consists of 14 residues. V shed 5 bases and J shed 0 bases, with 11 bases lying between them. The CDR3 loop reads CASSPSDPSYEQYF. CDR3 sequence (DNA): TGTGCCAGCAGCCCTTCGGACCCCTCCTACGAGCAGTACTTC.

The rearrangement joins TRBV6-2 or TRBV6-3 to TRBJ2-1; 11 positions match TRBD2. The germline V gene encodes CDR1 MNHEY and CDR2 SVGEGT. The CDR3 extends over 21 amino acids. Unmatched junction bases numbered 17, after V lost 2 bases and J lost 2 bases. CDR3 sequence (DNA): TGTGCCAGCAGTTACCTCTTACTAGCGGGAGCTGAGGCTGGGACCTACAATGAGCAGTTCTTC. Translation gives CASSYLLLAGAEAGTYNEQFF.

This chain's CDR3 is CASSQDKGGQGGAYEQYF. CDR3 sequence (DNA): TGCGCCAGCAGCCAAGATAAGGGGGGACAGGGTGGAGCCTACGAGCAGTACTTC. This chain links TRBV4-3 with TRBJ2-7, with 9 bases that match TRBD1. J was trimmed by 2 bases and V by 0 bases; bases with no gene match: 11. From germline, CDR1 is LGHNA and CDR2 YSLEER. The CDR3 extends over 18 amino acids.

This clonotype was seen only a few times. The V call is TRBV5-1, the J call TRBJ2-7; 12 nucleotides match TRBD1. The CDR3 is 13 amino acids. Per germline, CDR1 SGHRS and CDR2 YFSETQ. The V and J ends lost 10 bases and 5 bases, in that order; junction bases with no gene match: 7. CDR3 DNA sequence: TGCGCCCGTTGGGACAGGGGGCGAAACGAGCAGTACTTC. Its protein is CARWDRGRNEQYF. Full variable domain (rest looked up from reference TRBV5-1 and TRBJ2-7): KAGVTQTPRYLIKTRGQQVTLSCSPISGHRSVSWYQQTPGQGLQFLFEYFSETQRNKGNFPGRFSGRQFSNSRSEMNVSTLELGDSALYLCARWDRGRNEQYFGPGTRLTVT.

This chain connects TRBV5-1 to TRBJ2-7; 10 positions match TRBD1. The CDR3 sequence is 17 residues long. Trimming cost V 0 bases and J 3 bases; bases outside gene matches: 9. The V gene's germline CDR1 is SGHRS and CDR2 YFSETQ. CDR3 loop: CASSLGDRGPTIYEQYF. DNA for the CDR3: TGCGCCAGCAGCTTGGGGGACAGGGGTCCTACCATCTACGAGCAGTACTTC. Based on the CDR3 plus reference TRBV5-1 and TRBJ2-7, the full variable domain is KAGVTQTPRYLIKTRGQQVTLSCSPISGHRSVSWYQQTPGQGLQFLFEYFSETQRNKGNFPGRFSGRQFSNSRSEMNVSTLELGDSALYLCASSLGDRGPTIYEQYFGPGTRLTVT.

This clonotype was counted a few times. The chain combines TRBV6-5 with TRBJ2-1; perhaps TRBD2 as D (6 bases). V dropped 4 bases and J dropped 6 bases, with 19 bases sitting between them. The CDR3 extends over 16 amino acids. Germline CDR1 and CDR2: MNHEY and SVGAGI. The CDR3 loop is CASSSDLGRAVNEQFF. The CDR3 region has the DNA TGTGCCAGCAGTTCAGATCTCGGGAGAGCGGTCAATGAGCAGTTCTTC.

This clonotype has only a few counts. The chain employs TRBV20-1 and TRBJ2-1, with D unclear. Trimming shortened V by 2 bases and J by 7 bases, and 9 bases separated the two germline ends. From germline, CDR1 is DFQATT and CDR2 SNEGSKA (reference sequence). CDR3 length equals 12 residues. The CDR3: CSARSVWNEQFF. Here the CDR3 DNA reads TGCAGTGCTAGATCCGTTTGGAATGAGCAGTTCTTC.

The chain employs TRBV6-2 or TRBV6-3 and TRBJ2-7; D assignment may be TRBD1 or TRBD2 (5 bases each). The V gene's germline CDR1 is MNHEY and CDR2 SVGEGT. The CDR3 length is 13 residues. Trimming pared 8 bases from V and 3 bases from J, leaving 14 bases between. CDR3 region: CASAGTRNYEQYF. The CDR3 coding sequence is TGTGCCAGCGCTGGGACGAGGAACTACGAGCAGTACTTC.

The sample holds many counts of this clonotype. This rearrangement joins TRBV7-8 to TRBJ2-1, with D possibly called TRBD1 or TRBD2 (6 bases each). The CDR3 loop spans 15 amino acids. The germline V gene has CDR1 SGHVS and CDR2 FQNEAQ. Trimming took off 5 bases at V and 3 bases at J, with 14 bases between the two ends. Written as DNA, the CDR3 is TGTGCCAGCAGCGAGGGGGGCCTCGTCTACAATGAGCAGTTCTTC. It specifies CASSEGGLVYNEQFF.

The chain employs TRBV11-2 and TRBJ2-2, with D possibly TRBD2 on 6 matching bases. Germline values: CDR1 SGHAT, CDR2 FQNNGV. V was shortened by 8 bases and J by 6 bases, with 19 bases between the two germline ends. The CDR3 length is 15 residues. CDR3 sequence (DNA): TGTGCCAGCTGTTCCCGTCAAGGAGGGTCCGGGGAGCTGTTTTTT. It is translated as CASCSRQGGSGELFF.

This clonotype was found many times. This chain connects TRBV20-1 to TRBJ1-4; D is perhaps TRBD1 (6 bases). CDR1 DFQATT and CDR2 SNEGSKA come from the germline V gene (reference sequence). V gave up 3 bases and J gave up 5 bases, with 13 bases separating them. This CDR3 is 14 amino acids long. CDR3 protein: CSASSDRLNEKLFF. The CDR3 DNA reads TGCAGTGCTAGCTCGGACAGATTGAATGAAAAACTGTTTTTT.

This chain connects TRBV7-2 to TRBJ2-1, with D possibly matching TRBD2 (6 bases). V lost 3 bases to trimming and J lost 0 bases, with 12 bases between them. The CDR3 has 16 residues. Germline CDR1 is SGHTA and CDR2 is FQGNSA. Written as DNA, the CDR3 is TGTGCCAGCAGCTTTTTCGTGGGAGGCTCCTACAATGAGCAGTTCTTC. Translating it yields CASSFFVGGSYNEQFF.

V and J are TRBV4-3 and TRBJ2-7, with 7 bases fitting TRBD1. Germline V gene sequence: CDR1 LGHNA, CDR2 YSLEER. This CDR3 has 16 amino acids. Trimming removed 2 bases from V and 4 bases from J; junction bases left unmatched: 11. CDR3 protein: CASSQSHRGRGYEQYF. DNA for the CDR3: TGCGCCAGCAGCCAATCCCACAGGGGCAGGGGTTACGAGCAGTACTTC.

Only a few counts were recorded for this clonotype. V usage is TRBV20-1 and J usage is TRBJ2-7; TRBD1 might be the D (6 bases). The V gene lost 5 bases and the J gene lost 0 bases, with 23 bases spanning the gap. Per the germline V gene, CDR1 is DFQATT and CDR2 is SNEGSKA (reference sequence). There are 17 residues in the CDR3. This CDR3 is CSAFSGDRGGYSYEQYF. CDR3 in DNA: TGCAGTGCTTTCTCCGGAGACAGAGGGGGTTACTCCTACGAGCAGTACTTC.

A few counts support this clonotype. Mismatch with germline at one junction end may stem from a read error. The chain couples TRBV20-1 to TRBJ2-4; 10 bases line up with TRBD1. This CDR3 is 12 amino acids long. The germline CDR1 and CDR2 sequences are DFQATT and SNEGSKA (reference sequence). CDR3 sequence: CSARTDRGLRFF. The CDR3 coding sequence is TGCAGTGCTAGAACCGACAGGGGGCTAAGGTTCTTC.

A remark on this clonotype: This may come from a read error, since a much larger clone is one base off. It is likely a read error, because the conserved phenylalanine at the end of the CDR3 is missing. V usage is TRBV6-1 and J usage is TRBJ1-1, with 7 bases aligning to TRBD1. Germline values: CDR1 MNHNS, CDR2 SASEGT. The CDR3 loop spans 15 amino acids. Trimming removed 10 bases from V and 3 bases from J; junction bases left unmatched: 14. The CDR3 nucleotides read TGTGCCACCTTAAAGAGGGGGCTTATGGACACTGAAGCTTTCTCT. Translating it yields CATLKRGLMDTEAFS.

This clonotype appeared a few times. This chain connects TRBV6-1 to TRBJ1-2; D gene ambiguous. V was cut by 6 bases and J by 2 bases, with 10 bases left in between. Germline lookup yields CDR1 MNHNS and CDR2 SASEGT. The CDR3 has 13 amino acids. The CDR3 loop reads CASSRTENYGYTF. The CDR3 DNA reads as TGTGCCAGCAGCCGTACAGAAAACTATGGCTACACCTTC.

Many counts were recorded for this clonotype. The DNA of the CDR3 is TGTGCCAGCAGCGTACGGCAGGGAGATGAGCAGTACTTC. Its translation is CASSVRQGDEQYF. This chain connects TRBV9 to TRBJ2-7, with D tentatively TRBD1 or TRBD2 (5 bases each). Germline V gene sequence: CDR1 SGDLS, CDR2 YYNGEE. Trimming cost V 1 base and J 7 bases, with 12 bases left between them. The CDR3 loop spans 13 amino acids.

The chain links TRBV19 to TRBJ2-4; 9 bases are a match to TRBD1. The ends lost 9 bases at V and 6 bases at J; junction bases unmatched: 3. CDR1 is LNHDA, CDR2 SQIVND, per germline (reference sequence). The CDR3 has 12 residues. CDR3 residues: CASQGQGNIQYF. The CDR3 DNA follows: TGTGCCAGCCAGGGACAGGGAAACATTCAGTACTTC. Together with reference TRBV19 and TRBJ2-4, the CDR3 gives the full variable domain: DGGITQSPKYLFRKEGQNVTLSCEQNLNHDAMYWYRQDPGQGLRLIYYSQIVNDFQKGDIAEGYSVSREKKESFPLTVTSAQKNPTAFYLCASQGQGNIQYFGAGTRLSVL.

This clonotype was found a few times. The chain joins TRBV4-2 to TRBJ1-5; D is possibly TRBD1 (6 bases). The germline V gene encodes CDR1 LGHNA and CDR2 YNFKEQ. V lost 1 base to trimming and J lost 2 bases, with 15 bases between them. The CDR3 runs to 17 residues. The CDR3 loop reads CASSQGAHRVGNQPQHF. The CDR3 nucleotides are TGTGCCAGCAGCCAAGGGGCTCACAGGGTGGGCAATCAGCCCCAGCATTTT.

There are a few counts of this clonotype. The genes are TRBV12-3 or TRBV12-4 and TRBJ1-5; a possible D gene is TRBD1 (6 bases). The V end lost 4 bases, the J end lost 6 bases, and 19 bases lay between the germline ends. CDR3 size: 16 residues. CDR3 in amino acids: CASSYVQGMASQPQHF. CDR3 coding DNA: TGTGCCAGCAGTTACGTACAGGGTATGGCCAGTCAGCCCCAGCATTTT.

This chain uses TRBV5-6 with TRBJ2-5; D may be TRBD2 (5 bases). The CDR3 has 14 residues. V gave up 2 bases and J gave up 1 base, with 9 bases separating them. The germline gives CDR1 SGHDT, CDR2 YYEEEE. Here the CDR3 reads CASSFRGSQETQYF. CDR3 sequence (DNA): TGTGCCAGCAGCTTTCGAGGGAGCCAAGAGACCCAGTACTTC.

The chain links TRBV7-6 to TRBJ2-3; D possibly corresponds to TRBD2 (5 bases). CDR1 and CDR2 from the germline V gene are SGHVS and FNYEAQ. Trimming removed 9 bases at V and 0 bases at J, with 16 bases between. The CDR3 spans 15 residues. CDR3 nucleotide sequence: TGTGCCAGTTGCCTCACTAGGACTAGCACAGATACGCAGTATTTT. Translation: CASCLTRTSTDTQYF. Full variable domain (remainder filled in from reference TRBV7-6 and TRBJ2-3): GAGVSQSPRYKVTKRGQDVALRCDPISGHVSLYWYRQALGQGPEFLTYFNYEAQQDKSGLPNDRFSAERPEGSISTLTIQRTEQRDSAMYRCASCLTRTSTDTQYFGPGTRLTVL.

This clonotype was observed a handful of times. The chain employs TRBV12-3 or TRBV12-4 and TRBJ2-6; 8 nucleotides agree with TRBD1. V was pared by 3 bases and J by 2 bases, with 6 bases of the junction left unmatched. The CDR3 totals 17 residues. The CDR3 spells CASSFDRGKAGANVLTF. The DNA for the CDR3 is TGTGCCAGCAGTTTCGACAGGGGCAAGGCTGGGGCCAACGTCCTGACTTTC.

The sample holds many counts of this clonotype. CDR3 sequence: CATSRSSNQPQHF. The CDR3 nucleotides are TGTGCCACCAGCCGCAGTAGCAATCAGCCCCAGCATTTT. This chain links TRBV15 with TRBJ1-5; D not resolved. The V gene lost 5 bases and the J gene lost 0 bases, with 5 bases spanning the gap. This CDR3 spans 13 amino acids. Germline assignment: CDR1 LNHNV and CDR2 YYDKDF (reference sequence).

This clonotype has more than one count but fewer than ten. The gene calls are TRBV4-3 and TRBJ2-2; TRBD2 matches at 8 bases. Germline assignment: CDR1 LGHNA and CDR2 YSLEER. V gave up 1 base and J gave up 7 bases; unmatched junction bases: 5. This CDR3 region has 15 residues. The CDR3, as DNA: TGCGCCAGCAGCCAAGGCCTAGCGGGTAACGGGGAGCTGTTTTTT. Protein sequence: CASSQGLAGNGELFF.